The 17 T cell receptor beta chains below come from one sample, sequenced in a study of cytomegalovirus exposure and HLA in healthy donors. Libraries were prepared by immunoSEQ multiplex PCR; TCRdb keeps only in-frame clonotypes and omits some of them. The sample yields under 200,000 clones, roughly 89% seen once. Material: PBMCs. The receptors come from a young woman in good health and CMV-seropositive.

V is TRBV30 and J is TRBJ1-5, with D perhaps TRBD1 (6 bases). CDR3 length equals 14 residues. Germline CDR1 GTSNPN, CDR2 SVGIG (reference sequence). The ends were cut back, 1 base at V and 11 bases at J, with 18 bases in the middle. CDR3 DNA: TGTGCCTGGAGTGGAGACAGGAGCCGGTGGGCCCAGCATTTT. The encoded protein is CAWSGDRSRWAQHF. Looking up the rest from reference TRBV30 and TRBJ1-5 gives the full variable domain: SQTIHQWPATLVQPVGSPLSLECTVEGTSNPNLYWYRQAAGRGLQLLFYSVGIGQISSEVPQNLSASRPQDRQFILSSKKLLLSDSGFYLCAWSGDRSRWAQHFGDGTRLSIL.

The genes are TRBV27 and TRBJ2-1; 9 bases map to TRBD2. The junction had 1 base not matched to a gene; V was cut back by 2 bases and J by 2 bases. Germline V gene data show CDR1 as MNHEY and CDR2 as SMNVEV (reference sequence). The CDR3 loop spans 15 amino acids. The CDR3: CASSLVAGAYNEQFF. CDR3 in DNA: TGTGCCAGCAGTTTAGTAGCGGGGGCCTACAATGAGCAGTTCTTC.

The chain couples TRBV2 to TRBJ2-1; 7 bases map to TRBD2. The CDR3 loop spans 15 amino acids. CDR1 SNHLY and CDR2 FYNNEI come from the germline V gene. J lost 0 bases, V lost 6 bases, and 5 bases had no gene match. CDR3 region: CASRSGGSSYNEQFF. In DNA form, the CDR3 reads TGTGCCAGCAGAAGTGGCGGGAGCTCCTACAATGAGCAGTTCTTC.

The chain couples TRBV19 to TRBJ2-3, with D possibly being TRBD2 (5 bases). V was clipped by 6 bases and J by 7 bases, with 14 bases between them. The germline V gene encodes CDR1 LNHDA and CDR2 SQIVND (reference sequence). The CDR3 totals 13 residues. CDR3 sequence: CASRSRTPNTQYF. CDR3 coding DNA: TGTGCCAGTAGGAGCCGGACTCCTAATACGCAGTATTTT.

V and J are TRBV6-5 and TRBJ1-2; the match to TRBD1 covers 9 bases. The germline V gene has CDR1 MNHEY and CDR2 SVGAGI. The CDR3 runs to 15 residues. J lost 5 bases, V lost 4 bases, and 8 bases had no gene match. This chain's CDR3 is CASSSGGTGNYGYTF. The CDR3 DNA sequence: TGTGCCAGCAGTTCGGGTGGGACAGGGAATTATGGCTACACCTTC.

This chain uses TRBV11-2 with TRBJ2-3; 8 bases agree with TRBD1. The junction had 5 bases not matched to a gene; V was cut back by 5 bases and J by 4 bases. Germline CDR1 reads SGHAT; CDR2 reads FQNNGV. This CDR3 comprises 14 residues. The CDR3 DNA sequence: TGTGCCAGCAGCAACCGGGACAGGTCAGATACGCAGTATTTT. Its translation: CASSNRDRSDTQYF.

V is TRBV27 and J is TRBJ1-1; D possibly corresponds to TRBD1 (6 bases). This CDR3 contains 16 residues. Germline V CDR1 and CDR2: MNHEY, SMNVEV (reference sequence). Between the trimmed V and J ends, which lost 2 bases and 5 bases, there was a span of 18 bases. CDR3 coding DNA: TGTGCCAGCAGTTTACTCCAGGGGCGGGCGAAGACTGAAGCTTTCTTT. It codes for CASSLLQGRAKTEAFF.

The chain joins TRBV27 to TRBJ2-4, with 9 positions matching TRBD1. The length of the CDR3 is 14 residues. After removal of 3 bases from V and 3 bases from J, the junction contained 0 bases not matched to a gene. Germline V gene sequence: CDR1 MNHEY, CDR2 SMNVEV (reference sequence). The CDR3 DNA reads as TGTGCCAGCAGTTTGGGACAGGGCAAAAACATTCAGTACTTC. Amino acids: CASSLGQGKNIQYF.

This clone has a handful of counts. The chain employs TRBV5-4 and TRBJ1-6; maybe TRBD1 (6 bases). The CDR3 totals 16 residues. CDR1 and CDR2 from the germline V gene are SGHNT and YYREEE (reference sequence). V lost 4 bases to trimming and J lost 6 bases, with 17 bases between them. The CDR3 DNA reads TGTGCCAGCAGCCCCGATCCAGGGGCCCTTAATTCACCCCTCCACTTT. Its protein is CASSPDPGALNSPLHF. Filled out from reference TRBV5-4 and TRBJ1-6, the complete variable domain reads ETGVTQSPTHLIKTRGQQVTLRCSSQSGHNTVSWYQQALGQGPQFIFQYYREEENGRGNFPPRFSGLQFPNYSSELNVNALELDDSALYLCASSPDPGALNSPLHFGNGTRLTVT.

This clone was counted a single time. The J gene is TRBJ2-5, the V gene TRBV11-2; D is uncertain. Trimming shortened V by 5 bases and J by 1 base, and 5 bases separated the two germline ends. Germline CDR1 and CDR2: SGHAT and FQNNGV. This CDR3 contains 12 residues. CDR3 sequence reads: CASSRVQETQYF. The CDR3 DNA follows: TGTGCCAGCAGCCGAGTCCAAGAGACCCAGTACTTC.

This chain joins TRBV11-3 and TRBJ2-2, with 9 nucleotides matching TRBD1. This CDR3 spans 15 amino acids. The V and J ends lost 3 bases and 6 bases, in that order; junction bases with no gene match: 5. The germline V gene has CDR1 SGHNT and CDR2 YENEEA. This CDR3 is CASSLGQGEAGELFF. In nucleotides, the CDR3 is TGTGCCAGCAGCTTGGGACAGGGCGAGGCCGGGGAGCTGTTTTTT.

CDR3 amino acids: CSVRQGGEKLFF. Here the CDR3 DNA reads TGCAGCGTGCGACAGGGAGGTGAAAAACTGTTTTTT. The chain carries TRBV29-1 and TRBJ1-4; 7 bases match TRBD1. CDR3 length: 12 amino acids. Germline V gene lookup returns CDR1 SQVTM and CDR2 ANQGSEA. Trimming took 6 bases from V and 7 from J; bases not matched to a gene: 5.

J is TRBJ2-7 and V is TRBV6-6, with 9 bases that match TRBD1. The CDR3 has 15 amino acids. CDR1 is MNHNY and CDR2 is SVGAGI in the germline V gene (reference sequence). Trimming removed 6 bases from V and 7 bases from J; junction bases left unmatched: 13. CDR3 protein: CASSPGTGYQREQYF. Written as DNA, the CDR3 is TGTGCCAGCAGCCCCGGGACAGGGTATCAGCGGGAGCAGTACTTC.

The rearrangement uses TRBV30 and TRBJ1-1; D is possibly TRBD1 (5 bases). This CDR3 comprises 16 residues. Germline CDR1 and CDR2: GTSNPN and SVGIG (reference sequence). Trimming pared 2 bases from V and 5 bases from J, leaving 21 bases between. Here the CDR3 reads CAWSSWGSPLATEAFF. CDR3 coding DNA: TGTGCCTGGAGTTCGTGGGGCTCCCCCCTAGCGACTGAAGCTTTCTTT.

Concerning this clone: The junction departs from germline at one end; a sequencing error may be responsible. The J gene is TRBJ1-6, the V gene TRBV15; D gene ambiguous. Germline CDR1 reads LNHNV; CDR2 reads YYDKDF (reference sequence). The CDR3 has 13 amino acids. The CDR3 DNA is TGTGCCACCAGCAGGGCAGTTAATTCACCCCCCCACTTT. This translates into CATSRAVNSPPHF.

The chain carries TRBV6-1 and TRBJ2-1; TRBD2 matches at 9 bases. V lost 6 bases to trimming and J lost 0 bases; unmatched junction nucleotides: 3. Germline V CDR1 and CDR2: MNHNS, SASEGT. The CDR3 is 15 residues long. The CDR3: CASRLAGSSYNEQFF. The DNA for the CDR3 is TGTGCCAGCAGGCTAGCGGGGAGCTCCTACAATGAGCAGTTCTTC.

The chain links TRBV7-2 to TRBJ1-1, with D possibly TRBD1 on 6 matching bases. Trimming pared 5 bases from V and 8 bases from J, leaving 18 bases between. The CDR3 contains 14 residues. Germline loops: CDR1 SGHTA, CDR2 FQGNSA. The CDR3 nucleotides read TGTGCCAGCAGCGAACCACAGGGAAGGTCCGAAGCTTTCTTT. It codes for CASSEPQGRSEAFF.